Included here is one T cell receptor (beta chain) sequence, with context. This CDR3 has 14 residues. The germline V gene has CDR1 SNHLY and CDR2 FYNNEI. These data belong to a study of T cells expressing NK-cell markers. With UMIs, 5'RACE template switching was used to make TCR beta cDNA. TCRdb reanalyzed the 5' RACE reads and collapses them to one entry per CDR3 protein, without DNA. Recorded for this sample: about 110,000 distinct CDR3 sequences. This receptor was taken from a woman aged 18 to 75 in good health. The sample was blood T cells: a sorted CD56 or NKG2C T cell subset, CD4+ or CD8+ T cells, or bulk PBMC T cells (not recorded which). The gene calls are TRBV2 and TRBJ2-1. The CDR3 loop is CASSDSVNTVEQFF.